These 23 T cell receptor beta chains share one sample of origin, sequenced in a study of cytomegalovirus exposure and HLA in healthy donors. The primer mix had 60 Vbeta and 13 Jbeta primers. TCRdb's table, derived via immunoSEQ multiplex PCR, lists solely in-frame clones and lacks some. The sample lists 150,000 to 200,000 clones, around 80% occurring once. Sample: PBMCs. Every receptor here comes from a woman aged 40 to 50 in good health and CMV-seronegative.

A note on this clone: The sample holds other DNA sequences that translate to the same CDR3. J is TRBJ2-3 and V is TRBV7-2; 10 bases fit TRBD2. CDR1 is SGHTA and CDR2 is FQGNSA in the germline V gene. The CDR3 runs 16 residues. The ends lost 1 base at V and 2 bases at J; junction bases unmatched: 3. As DNA, the CDR3 is TGTGCCAGCAGCTTAGGAGGACTAGCGGCCACAGATACGCAGTATTTT. Protein sequence: CASSLGGLAATDTQYF.

The V gene is TRBV9, the J gene TRBJ1-2; D possibly corresponds to TRBD1 (5 bases). The CDR3 runs to 21 residues. Germline CDR1 SGDLS, CDR2 YYNGEE. Deletions cut 0 bases from V and 1 base from J, with 28 bases between. CDR3 amino acids: CASSVDPSPFAGPGINYGYTF. For the CDR3, the DNA is TGTGCCAGCAGCGTAGATCCGAGCCCGTTTGCGGGGCCGGGGATTAACTATGGCTACACCTTC.

V is TRBV30 and J is TRBJ1-5; D perhaps matches TRBD1 (6 bases). From germline, CDR1 is GTSNPN and CDR2 SVGIG (reference sequence). The V end was cut by 2 bases, the J end by 7 bases, with 12 bases between. This CDR3 is built from 13 residues. As DNA, the CDR3 is TGTGCCTGGAGTCCCGAAAGGGGGCAGCCCCAGCATTTT. Encoded protein: CAWSPERGQPQHF.

This chain links TRBV18 with TRBJ2-7, with a tentative D call TRBD2 (5 bases). The CDR3 is made up of 13 amino acids. CDR1 and CDR2 (germline): KGHSH, LQKENI. Trimming left V 4 bases short and J 0 bases short, with 7 bases between. CDR3 sequence: CASSLEDSYEQYF. The CDR3 DNA is TGTGCCAGCTCACTGGAGGACTCCTACGAGCAGTACTTC. The full variable domain, its missing parts supplied by reference TRBV18 and TRBJ2-7, is NAGVMQNPRHLVRRRGQEARLRCSPMKGHSHVYWYRQLPEEGLKFMVYLQKENIIDESGMPKERFSAEFPKEGPSILRIQQVVRGDSAAYFCASSLEDSYEQYFGPGTRLTVT.

The gene calls are TRBV9 and TRBJ1-2; no definite D call. The CDR3 contains 14 residues. Germline CDR1 is SGDLS and CDR2 is YYNGEE. Trimming took 4 bases from V and 5 from J, leaving 15 bases between them. The CDR3 bases are TGTGCCAGCAGCCCGCCGGGAGCCACTTATGGCTACACCTTC. This translates into CASSPPGATYGYTF. The full variable domain, with the rest looked up from reference TRBV9 and TRBJ1-2, is DSGVTQTPKHLITATGQRVTLRCSPRSGDLSVYWYQQSLDQGLQFLIQYYNGEERAKGNILERFSAQQFPDLHSELNLSSLELGDSALYFCASSPPGATYGYTFGSGTRLTVV.

Regarding this clone: Additional DNA sequences in this sample encode the identical CDR3. The genes are TRBV30 and TRBJ2-7; 11 bases are shared with TRBD2. Germline trimming cut 5 bases from V and 5 bases from J; bases unmatched to any gene: 5. CDR1 GTSNPN and CDR2 SVGIG come from the germline V gene (reference sequence). The CDR3 loop spans 13 amino acids. CDR3 in DNA: TGTGCCTGGGGCCTAGCGGGAGGACACGAGCAGTACTTC. The encoded protein is CAWGLAGGHEQYF.

V gene TRBV7-2 combines with J gene TRBJ2-5; 9 bases are a match to TRBD2. Germline CDR1 is SGHTA and CDR2 is FQGNSA. CDR3 length: 15 amino acids. Germline trimming cut 5 bases from V and 1 base from J; bases unmatched to any gene: 5. Written as DNA, the CDR3 is TGTGCCAGCAGCATACGACTAGCGGTCCAAGAGACCCAGTACTTC. Its translation: CASSIRLAVQETQYF.

This chain connects TRBV28 to TRBJ1-1; TRBD1 matches 8 bases. CDR3 length equals 14 residues. The junction had 14 bases not matched to a gene; V was cut back by 8 bases and J by 9 bases. Germline V gives CDR1 MDHEN, CDR2 SYDVKM. CDR3 region: CASCIRDRRNQAFF. The CDR3 DNA is TGTGCCAGCTGCATTCGGGACAGGCGGAACCAAGCTTTCTTT.

The chain carries TRBV6-5 and TRBJ1-2; the D gene is possibly TRBD1 (5 bases). V lost 2 bases, J lost 6 bases, and 10 bases lay in between. Germline CDR1 is MNHEY and CDR2 is SVGAGI. The CDR3 spans 13 residues. The CDR3 loop reads CASSYRGGDGYTF. CDR3 in DNA: TGTGCCAGCAGTTACCGGGGGGGAGATGGCTACACCTTC.

J is TRBJ2-7 and V is TRBV19, with 7 bases aligning to TRBD1. The germline CDR1 and CDR2 sequences are LNHDA and SQIVND (reference sequence). The V segment lost 3 bases and the J segment 0 bases; nucleotides outside the gene matches: 2. The CDR3 length is 14 residues. CDR3: CASSMGDSSYEQYF. In DNA form, the CDR3 reads TGTGCCAGTAGTATGGGGGACAGCTCCTACGAGCAGTACTTC.

The chain recombines TRBV14 with TRBJ2-4; D possibly corresponds to TRBD1 (5 bases). This CDR3 spans 14 amino acids. V was cut by 3 bases and J by 3 bases, with 9 bases left in between. Looked up from germline, CDR1 is SGHDN and CDR2 is FVKESK. The CDR3 DNA follows: TGTGCCAGCAGCCACAGGGTTAGCAAAAACATTCAGTACTTC. It is translated as CASSHRVSKNIQYF.

This clone was picked up one time. J is TRBJ1-1 and V is TRBV28, with 10 positions matching TRBD1. The length of the CDR3 is 12 residues. Trimming cost V 5 bases and J 6 bases; bases outside gene matches: 0. Per germline, CDR1 MDHEN and CDR2 SYDVKM. As DNA, the CDR3 is TGTGCCAGCAGTGGACAGGGGGCTGAAGCTTTCTTT. It yields the protein CASSGQGAEAFF.

This chain connects TRBV7-6 to TRBJ2-1; 7 bases align to TRBD1. Losses at the gene ends were 5 bases for V and 5 bases for J; bases not matched to a gene: 9. This CDR3 contains 15 residues. Per the germline V gene, CDR1 is SGHVS and CDR2 is FNYEAQ. The CDR3 is CASSDRDSGHNEQFF. The CDR3 DNA sequence: TGTGCCAGCAGCGACCGGGACAGCGGACACAATGAGCAGTTCTTC.

V gene TRBV6-5 combines with J gene TRBJ2-5, with TRBD2 identical over 11 bases. With V trimmed by 4 bases and J by 1 base, 5 bases remained unmatched. The CDR3 is made up of 16 amino acids. Germline V gene data show CDR1 as MNHEY and CDR2 as SVGAGI. The CDR3 nucleotides read TGTGCCAGCAGTTTCTCCGGGACTAGCGGCCAAGAGACCCAGTACTTC. Translating gives CASSFSGTSGQETQYF.

This clone was picked up a small number of times. This rearrangement joins TRBV30 to TRBJ2-3, with TRBD2 as a possible D gene (6 bases). The CDR3 spans 15 residues. Germline CDR1 GTSNPN, CDR2 SVGIG (reference sequence). V was cut by 0 bases and J by 6 bases, with 16 bases left in between. In DNA form, the CDR3 reads TGTGCCTGGAGTGTCAGTAGCGGCCAAGGGGATACGCAGTATTTT. Translating gives CAWSVSSGQGDTQYF.

The chain joins TRBV29-1 to TRBJ2-3, with a tentative D call TRBD1 (6 bases). Germline V gives CDR1 SQVTM, CDR2 ANQGSEA. CDR3 length equals 11 residues. V lost 5 bases and J lost 11, with 14 bases in between. DNA for the CDR3: TGCAGCGTTTCACAGGGAAGTGGGCAGTATTTT. It is translated as CSVSQGSGQYF.

The chain employs TRBV30 and TRBJ2-1; a possible D gene is TRBD2 (7 bases). CDR1 is GTSNPN and CDR2 is SVGIG in the germline V gene (reference sequence). Trimming stripped 3 bases from V and 4 bases from J, with 13 bases between. This CDR3 has 14 residues. The CDR3, as DNA: TGTGCCTGGAGAGGGGGGGCGCATTACAATGAGCAGTTCTTC. As protein: CAWRGGAHYNEQFF.

The chain employs TRBV7-8 and TRBJ1-2; no firm D call. CDR1 and CDR2 from the germline V gene are SGHVS and FQNEAQ. This CDR3 has 13 amino acids. Deletions cut 0 bases from V and 4 bases from J, with 6 bases between. The CDR3: CASSLAGIYGYTF. The CDR3, as DNA: TGTGCCAGCAGCTTAGCCGGGATCTATGGCTACACCTTC.

The chain joins TRBV5-1 to TRBJ2-2, with 12 positions matching TRBD2. Germline V gene sequence: CDR1 SGHRS, CDR2 YFSETQ. Losses at the gene ends were 4 bases for V and 2 bases for J; bases not matched to a gene: 9. This CDR3 comprises 18 residues. This chain's CDR3 is CASSTGTSGWFNTGELFF. The CDR3 nucleotides read TGCGCCAGCAGCACAGGGACTAGCGGGTGGTTTAACACCGGGGAGCTGTTTTTT.

J is TRBJ1-1 and V is TRBV28; 8 bases line up with TRBD1. The V gene end was trimmed by 5 bases and the J gene end by 11 bases; junction bases not matched to a gene: 10. Germline assignment: CDR1 MDHEN and CDR2 SYDVKM. This CDR3 spans 13 amino acids. The CDR3 spells CASSIPDREGAFF. The CDR3 bases are TGTGCCAGCAGTATACCGGACAGGGAGGGGGCTTTCTTT. Variable domain in full (rest from reference TRBV28 and TRBJ1-1): DVKVTQSSRYLVKRTGEKVFLECVQDMDHENMFWYRQDPGLGLRLIYFSYDVKMKEKGDIPEGYSVSREKKERFSLILESASTNQTSMYLCASSIPDREGAFFGQGTRLTVV.

A single count supports this clone. The chain couples TRBV9 to TRBJ1-6; D remains unclear. The CDR3 is 15 residues long. CDR1 and CDR2 (germline): SGDLS, YYNGEE. Between the trimmed V and J ends, which lost 0 bases and 11 bases, there was a span of 15 bases. The CDR3 loop is CASSVAQAGETPLHF. DNA of the CDR3: TGTGCCAGCAGCGTAGCGCAAGCGGGTGAAACACCCCTCCACTTT.

The chain links TRBV7-3 to TRBJ2-1; D might be TRBD2 (6 bases). CDR1 and CDR2 (germline): SGHTA, FQGTGA. The CDR3 is 13 residues long. The V end lost 5 bases, the J end lost 4 bases, and 9 bases lay between the germline ends. This CDR3 is CASSPGGYNEQFF. The CDR3, as DNA: TGTGCCAGCAGCCCCGGGGGATACAATGAGCAGTTCTTC.

This chain uses TRBV6-4 with TRBJ2-3; D is perhaps TRBD2 (5 bases). CDR3 size: 14 residues. Germline assignment: CDR1 MRHNA and CDR2 SNTAGT. V dropped 4 bases and J dropped 1 base, with 9 bases sitting between them. The DNA of the CDR3 is TGTGCCAGCAGTGTACTAGGAGGCACAGATACGCAGTATTTT. It codes for CASSVLGGTDTQYF.